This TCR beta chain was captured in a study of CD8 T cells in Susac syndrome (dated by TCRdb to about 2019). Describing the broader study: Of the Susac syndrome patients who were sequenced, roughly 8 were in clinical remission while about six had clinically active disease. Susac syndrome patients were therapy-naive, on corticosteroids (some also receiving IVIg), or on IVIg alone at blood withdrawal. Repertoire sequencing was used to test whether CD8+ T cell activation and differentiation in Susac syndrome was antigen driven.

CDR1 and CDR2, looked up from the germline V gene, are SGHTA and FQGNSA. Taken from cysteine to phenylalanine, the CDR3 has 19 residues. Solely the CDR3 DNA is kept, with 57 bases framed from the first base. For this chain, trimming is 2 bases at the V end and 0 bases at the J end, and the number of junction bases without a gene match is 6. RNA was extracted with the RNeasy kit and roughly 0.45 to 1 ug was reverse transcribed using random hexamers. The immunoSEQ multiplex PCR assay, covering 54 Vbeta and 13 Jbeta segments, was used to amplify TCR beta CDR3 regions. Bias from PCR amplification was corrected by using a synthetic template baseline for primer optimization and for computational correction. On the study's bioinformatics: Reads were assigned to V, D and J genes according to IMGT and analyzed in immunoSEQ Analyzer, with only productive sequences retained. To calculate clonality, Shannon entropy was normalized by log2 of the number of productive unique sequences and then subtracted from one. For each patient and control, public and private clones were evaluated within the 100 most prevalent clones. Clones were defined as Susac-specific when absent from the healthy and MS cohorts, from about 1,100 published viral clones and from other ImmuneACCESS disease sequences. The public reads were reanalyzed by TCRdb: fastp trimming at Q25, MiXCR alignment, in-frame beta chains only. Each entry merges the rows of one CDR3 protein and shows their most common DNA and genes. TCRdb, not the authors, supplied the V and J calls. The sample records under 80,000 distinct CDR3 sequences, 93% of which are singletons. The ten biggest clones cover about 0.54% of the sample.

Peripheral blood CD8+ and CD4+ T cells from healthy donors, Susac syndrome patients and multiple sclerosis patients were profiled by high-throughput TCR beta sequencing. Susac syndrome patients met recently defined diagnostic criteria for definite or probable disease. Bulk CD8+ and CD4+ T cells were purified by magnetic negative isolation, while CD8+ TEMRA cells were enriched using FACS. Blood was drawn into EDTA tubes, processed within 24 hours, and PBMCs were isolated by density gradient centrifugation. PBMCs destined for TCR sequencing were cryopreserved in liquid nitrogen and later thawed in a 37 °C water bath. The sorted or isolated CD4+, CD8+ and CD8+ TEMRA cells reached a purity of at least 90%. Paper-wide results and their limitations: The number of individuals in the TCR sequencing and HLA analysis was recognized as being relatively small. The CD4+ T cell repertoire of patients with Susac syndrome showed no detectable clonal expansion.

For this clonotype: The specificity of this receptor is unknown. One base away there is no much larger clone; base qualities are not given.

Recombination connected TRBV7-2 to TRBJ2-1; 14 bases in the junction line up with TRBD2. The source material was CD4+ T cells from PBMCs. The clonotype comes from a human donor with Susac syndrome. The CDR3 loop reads CASSLTGTSGRPSYNEQFF. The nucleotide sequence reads TGTGCCAGCAGCTTAACTGGGACTAGCGGGAGACCCTCCTACAATGAGCAGTTCTTC.